This T cell receptor (beta chain) originates from a study of blood T cell repertoires in COVID-19. As for the study in general: COVID-19 samples from acute and convalescent phases originated in the United States, Italy and Spain. Sample material is recorded as cDNA or gDNA derived from T cells, B-cell-depleted T cells, or PBMCs.

In the original processing: Reference gene primer amplification in the assay estimated nucleated cell counts. Clones were read by immunoSEQ multiplex PCR, and TCRdb kept only the in-frame ones, dropping some. V and J calls plus clone size are reproduced from that table; the DNA served to infer D and trimming. The data show roughly 220,000 clones, around 82% seen once. The CDR3 loop spans 14 amino acids. Trimming took 6 bases from V and 4 from J, leaving 15 bases between them. Germline assignment: CDR1 MNHEY and CDR2 SVGAGI. The sequenced sample consisted of peripheral blood. This clonotype was obtained from a young woman who had recovered from COVID-19. The genes are TRBV6-5 and TRBJ1-1, with D maybe TRBD1 (5 bases). CDR3 nucleotide sequence: TGTGCCAGCAGAGTTACAGCAGGGTCCACTGAAGCTTTCTTT. It specifies CASRVTAGSTEAFF.